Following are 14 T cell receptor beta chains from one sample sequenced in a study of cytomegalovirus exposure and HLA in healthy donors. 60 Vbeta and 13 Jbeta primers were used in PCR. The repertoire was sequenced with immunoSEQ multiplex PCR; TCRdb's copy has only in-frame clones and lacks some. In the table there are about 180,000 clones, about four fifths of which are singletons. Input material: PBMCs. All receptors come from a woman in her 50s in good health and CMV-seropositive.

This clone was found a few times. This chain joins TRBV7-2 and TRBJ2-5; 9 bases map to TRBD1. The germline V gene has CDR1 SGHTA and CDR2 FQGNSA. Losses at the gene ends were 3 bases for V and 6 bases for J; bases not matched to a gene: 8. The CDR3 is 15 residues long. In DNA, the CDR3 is TGTGCCAGCAGCTTGGGGGCCGGGACAGGGAAGACCCAGTACTTC. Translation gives CASSLGAGTGKTQYF.

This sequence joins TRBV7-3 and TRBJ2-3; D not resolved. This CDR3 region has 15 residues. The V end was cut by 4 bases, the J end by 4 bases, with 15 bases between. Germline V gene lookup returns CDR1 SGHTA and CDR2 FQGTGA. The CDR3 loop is CASSSLGNGADTQYF. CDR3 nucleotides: TGTGCCAGCAGCTCCTTGGGTAATGGAGCAGATACGCAGTATTTT.

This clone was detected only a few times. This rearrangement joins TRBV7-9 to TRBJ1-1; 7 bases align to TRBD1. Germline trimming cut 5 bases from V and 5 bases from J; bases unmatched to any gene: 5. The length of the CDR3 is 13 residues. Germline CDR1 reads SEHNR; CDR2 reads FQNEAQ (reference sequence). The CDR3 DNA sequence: TGTGCCAGCAGCCCCCCGGACAGGACTGAAGCTTTCTTT. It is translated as CASSPPDRTEAFF.

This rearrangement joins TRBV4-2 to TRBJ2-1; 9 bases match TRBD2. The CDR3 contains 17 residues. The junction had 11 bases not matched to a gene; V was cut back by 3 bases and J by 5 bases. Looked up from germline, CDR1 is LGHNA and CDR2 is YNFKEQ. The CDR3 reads CASSHEGSGRYHNEQFF. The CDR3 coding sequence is TGTGCCAGCAGCCACGAAGGTAGCGGGAGATACCACAATGAGCAGTTCTTC.

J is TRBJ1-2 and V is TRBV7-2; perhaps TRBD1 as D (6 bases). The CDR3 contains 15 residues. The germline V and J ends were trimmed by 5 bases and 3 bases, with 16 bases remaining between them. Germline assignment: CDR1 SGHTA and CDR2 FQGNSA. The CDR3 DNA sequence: TGTGCCAGCAGCACCCGGACAGCGGTTCACTATGGCTACACCTTC. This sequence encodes CASSTRTAVHYGYTF.

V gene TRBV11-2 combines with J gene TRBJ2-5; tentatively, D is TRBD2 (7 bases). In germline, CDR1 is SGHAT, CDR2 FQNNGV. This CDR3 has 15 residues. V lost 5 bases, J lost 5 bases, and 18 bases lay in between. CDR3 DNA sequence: TGTGCCAGCAGCCCAAGGGGGGGCTCGAGGGAGACCCAGTACTTC. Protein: CASSPRGGSRETQYF.

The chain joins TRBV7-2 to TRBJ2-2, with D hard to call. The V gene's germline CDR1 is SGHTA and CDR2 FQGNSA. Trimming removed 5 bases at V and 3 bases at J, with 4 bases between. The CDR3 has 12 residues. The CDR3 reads CASSGDTGELFF. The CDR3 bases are TGTGCCAGCAGCGGAGACACCGGGGAGCTGTTTTTT.

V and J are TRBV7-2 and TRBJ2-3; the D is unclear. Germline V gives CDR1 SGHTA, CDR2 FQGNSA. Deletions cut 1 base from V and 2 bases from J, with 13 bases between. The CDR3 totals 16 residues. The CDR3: CASSLDSLLLTDTQYF. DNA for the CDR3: TGTGCCAGCAGCTTAGATTCACTCTTACTCACAGATACGCAGTATTTT. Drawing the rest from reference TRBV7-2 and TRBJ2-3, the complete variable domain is GAGVSQSPSNKVTEKGKDVELRCDPISGHTALYWYRQSLGQGLEFLIYFQGNSAPDKSGLPSDRFSAERTGGSVSTLTIQRTQQEDSAVYLCASSLDSLLLTDTQYFGPGTRLTVL.

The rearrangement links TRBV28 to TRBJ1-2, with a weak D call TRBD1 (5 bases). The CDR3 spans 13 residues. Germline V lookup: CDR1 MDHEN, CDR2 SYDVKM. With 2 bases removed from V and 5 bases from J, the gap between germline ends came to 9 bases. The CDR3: CASSLGREYGYTF. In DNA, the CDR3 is TGTGCCAGCAGTTTAGGCAGGGAATATGGCTACACCTTC.

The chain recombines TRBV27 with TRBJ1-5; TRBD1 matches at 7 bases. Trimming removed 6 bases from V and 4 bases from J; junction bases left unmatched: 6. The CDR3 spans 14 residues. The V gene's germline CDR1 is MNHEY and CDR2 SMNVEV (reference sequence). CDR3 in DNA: TGTGCCAGCAGCCTGACAGGGACGAATCAGCCCCAGCATTTT. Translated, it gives CASSLTGTNQPQHF.

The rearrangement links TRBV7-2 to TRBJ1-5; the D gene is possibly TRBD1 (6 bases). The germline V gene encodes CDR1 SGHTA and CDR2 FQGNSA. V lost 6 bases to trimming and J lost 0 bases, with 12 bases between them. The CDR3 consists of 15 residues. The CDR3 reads CASRLRTDSNQPQHF. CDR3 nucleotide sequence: TGTGCCAGCAGACTCAGGACAGATAGCAATCAGCCCCAGCATTTT.

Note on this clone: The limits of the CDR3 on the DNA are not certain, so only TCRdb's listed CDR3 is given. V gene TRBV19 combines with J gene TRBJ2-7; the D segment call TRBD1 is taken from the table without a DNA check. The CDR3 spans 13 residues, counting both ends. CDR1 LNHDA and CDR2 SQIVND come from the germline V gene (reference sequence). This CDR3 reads CASTSDRPYEQYF.

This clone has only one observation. CDR3 region: CASSEAPNPSYGYTF. The CDR3 DNA follows: TGTGCCAGCAGTGAAGCGCCGAATCCGAGCTATGGCTACACCTTC. The V call is TRBV6-1, the J call TRBJ1-2; no clear D gene. CDR1 is MNHNS, CDR2 SASEGT, per germline. The CDR3 spans 15 residues. V lost 0 bases to trimming and J lost 4 bases, with 12 bases between them.

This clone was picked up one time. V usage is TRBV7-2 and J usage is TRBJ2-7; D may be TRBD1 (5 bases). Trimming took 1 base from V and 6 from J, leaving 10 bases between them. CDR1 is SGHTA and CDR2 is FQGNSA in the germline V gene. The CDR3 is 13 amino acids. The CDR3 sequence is CASSLGIGAEQYF. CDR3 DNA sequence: TGTGCCAGCAGCTTAGGGATAGGGGCCGAGCAGTACTTC.